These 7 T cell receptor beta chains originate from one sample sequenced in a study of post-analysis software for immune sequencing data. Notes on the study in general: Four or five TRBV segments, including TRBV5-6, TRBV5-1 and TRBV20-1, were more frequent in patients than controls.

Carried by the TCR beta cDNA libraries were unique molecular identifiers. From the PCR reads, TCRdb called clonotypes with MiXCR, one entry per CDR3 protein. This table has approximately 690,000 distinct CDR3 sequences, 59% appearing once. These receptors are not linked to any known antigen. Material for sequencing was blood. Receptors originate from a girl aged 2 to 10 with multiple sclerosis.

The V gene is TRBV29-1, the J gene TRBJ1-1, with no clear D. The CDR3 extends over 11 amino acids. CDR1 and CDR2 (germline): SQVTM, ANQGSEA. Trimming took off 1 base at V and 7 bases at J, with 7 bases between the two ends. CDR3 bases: TGCAGCGTTGAAGTATTCCGTGAAGCTTTCTTT. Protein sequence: CSVEVFREAFF.

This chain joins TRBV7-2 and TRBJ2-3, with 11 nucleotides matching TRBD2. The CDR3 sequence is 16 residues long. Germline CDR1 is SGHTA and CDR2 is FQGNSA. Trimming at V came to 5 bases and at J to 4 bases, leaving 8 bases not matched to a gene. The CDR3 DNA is TGTGCCAGCAGCCCACTAGCGGGAGTAAGGGCAGATACGCAGTATTTT. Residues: CASSPLAGVRADTQYF. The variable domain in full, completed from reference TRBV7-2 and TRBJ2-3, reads GAGVSQSPSNKVTEKGKDVELRCDPISGHTALYWYRQSLGQGLEFLIYFQGNSAPDKSGLPSDRFSAERTGGSVSTLTIQRTQQEDSAVYLCASSPLAGVRADTQYFGPGTRLTVL.

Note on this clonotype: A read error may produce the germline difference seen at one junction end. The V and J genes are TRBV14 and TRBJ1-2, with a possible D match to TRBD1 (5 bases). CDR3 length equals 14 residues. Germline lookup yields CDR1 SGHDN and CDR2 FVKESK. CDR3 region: CASSPGTSSYSYTF. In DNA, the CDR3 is TGTGCCAGCAGCCCAGGGACTAGCAGCTATAGCTACACCTTC.

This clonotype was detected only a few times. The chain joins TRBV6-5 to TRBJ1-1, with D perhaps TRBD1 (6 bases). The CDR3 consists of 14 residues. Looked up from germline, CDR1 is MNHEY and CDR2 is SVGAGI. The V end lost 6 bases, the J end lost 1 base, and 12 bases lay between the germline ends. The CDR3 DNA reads TGTGCCAGCAGCCCCCCGGGACAGAACACTGAAGCTTTCTTT. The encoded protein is CASSPPGQNTEAFF.

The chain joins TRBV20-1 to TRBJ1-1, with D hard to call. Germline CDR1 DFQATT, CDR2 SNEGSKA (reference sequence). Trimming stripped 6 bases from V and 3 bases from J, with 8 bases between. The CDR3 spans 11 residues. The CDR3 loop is CSARMDTEAFF. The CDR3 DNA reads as TGCAGTGCCAGGATGGACACTGAAGCTTTCTTT.

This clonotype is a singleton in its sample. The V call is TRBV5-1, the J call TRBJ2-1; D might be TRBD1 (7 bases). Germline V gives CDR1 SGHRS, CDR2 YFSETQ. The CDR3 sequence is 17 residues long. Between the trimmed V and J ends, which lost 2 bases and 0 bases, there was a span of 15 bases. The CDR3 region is CASSLSGSGGSYNEQFF. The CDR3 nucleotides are TGCGCCAGCAGCTTAAGCGGGTCAGGGGGCTCCTACAATGAGCAGTTCTTC.

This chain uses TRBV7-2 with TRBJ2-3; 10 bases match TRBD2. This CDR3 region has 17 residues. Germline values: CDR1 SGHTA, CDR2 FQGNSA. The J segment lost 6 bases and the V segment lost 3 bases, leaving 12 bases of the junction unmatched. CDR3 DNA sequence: TGTGCCAGCAGCTTGGCCCTTAGCGGGGGGTTTCTTGATACGCAGTATTTT. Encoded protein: CASSLALSGGFLDTQYF.